This TCR beta chain is from a study of blood T cell repertoires in COVID-19. This clone was recorded once. CDR3 length: 15 residues. Germline loops: CDR1 SGHRS, CDR2 YFSETQ. V lost 4 bases and J lost 7; bases outside the gene matches: 12. The method was immunoSEQ multiplex PCR; TCRdb's version includes in-frame clones alone and lacks a portion of them. This table holds 300,000 to 450,000 clones, around 84% found once. This sequence was found in a human donor with acute or convalescent COVID-19. The donor label of this sample is uncertain. Sequenced sample: peripheral blood. This chain joins TRBV5-1 and TRBJ1-1, with 8 bases that match TRBD1. In DNA, the CDR3 is TGCGCCAGCAGCCTACCCCAGACAGGGGCGGATGAAGCTTTCTTT. Amino acid sequence: CASSLPQTGADEAFF.